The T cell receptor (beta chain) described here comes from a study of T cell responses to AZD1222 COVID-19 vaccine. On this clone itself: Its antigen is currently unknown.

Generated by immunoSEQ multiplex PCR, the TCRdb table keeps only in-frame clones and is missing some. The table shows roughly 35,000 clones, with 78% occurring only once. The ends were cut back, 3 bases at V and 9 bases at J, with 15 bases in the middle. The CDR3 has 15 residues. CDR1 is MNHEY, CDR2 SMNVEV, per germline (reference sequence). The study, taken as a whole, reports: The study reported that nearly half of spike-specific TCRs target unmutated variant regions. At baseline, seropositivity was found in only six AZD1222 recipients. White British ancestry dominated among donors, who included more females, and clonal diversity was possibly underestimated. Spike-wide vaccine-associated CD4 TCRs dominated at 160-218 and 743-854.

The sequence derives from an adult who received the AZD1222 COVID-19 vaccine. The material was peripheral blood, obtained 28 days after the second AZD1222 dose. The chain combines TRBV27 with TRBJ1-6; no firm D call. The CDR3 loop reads CASSLSPHRGSPLHF. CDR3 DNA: TGTGCCAGCAGTTTGTCCCCCCACCGGGGTTCACCCCTCCACTTT.